This T cell receptor (beta chain) was captured in a study of graft-versus-host responses after intestinal transplantation. As for the study in general: Tacrolimus plus steroids were given to all recipients for roughly 3 years, preceded by anti-thymocyte globulin induction.

CDR3 size: 15 residues. With 9 bases removed from V and 10 bases from J, the gap between germline ends came to 27 bases. Germline assignment: CDR1 SNHLY and CDR2 FYNNEI. Whole-study findings and limits: The marrow of recipients harbored GvH clones, and ileum or blood showed some of them first. Subjects displaying graft-donor T cell macrochimerism possessed elevated graft-versus-host to host-versus-graft clonal ratios inside allografts.

Method: immunoSEQ multiplex PCR; TCRdb's copy keeps in-frame clones and lacks some. The sample lists roughly 97,000 clones; roughly 84% were seen once. A word on this clone: Its antigen is unidentified.

This sequence was found in a human donor who received an intestinal transplant. V gene TRBV2 combines with J gene TRBJ2-5; D remains ambiguous. The material sequenced was unstimulated CD4+ T cells sorted from spleen or lymph node cells, taken before intestinal transplant. CDR3 in amino acids: CARPSAKNELRYQYF. CDR3 sequence (DNA): TGTGCCAGACCCTCGGCCAAGAACGAGCTGAGATACCAGTACTTC.